This is a list of T cell receptor beta chains from one sample in a study of identical twins. TCRdb analysed the 5' RACE reads with MiXCR anew, one entry per CDR3 protein. The top ten hold less than 0.35% of the sample, which has 1.5 million to 2 million distinct CDR3 sequences, around 29% seen once. The sequencing input was cord blood. Receptor source: a newborn girl in good health. Both conserved end residues are part of each CDR3. D genes are given only for firm matches. The size of a clone is reported for some rows only, either as once, few or many, or as a class for expanded clones.

J: TRBJ2-1; D: TRBD2; V: TRBV29-1; size: few; DNA: TGCGGCGTTGTACCTACTAGCGGGAGCTCCTACAATGAGCAGTTCTTC; CDR3: CGVVPTSGSSYNEQFF
J: TRBJ2-5; D: .; V: TRBV27; size: .; DNA: TGTGCCAGCAGACAGCGGCCTCAAGAGACCCAGTACTTC; CDR3: CASRQRPQETQYF
J: TRBJ2-5; D: .; V: TRBV20-1; size: few; DNA: TGCAGTGCTCCCCGGGACCTCCGGGGGAAGACCCAGTACTTC; CDR3: CSAPRDLRGKTQYF
J: TRBJ2-7; D: TRBD2; V: TRBV20-1; size: .; DNA: TGCAGTGCTAAGGGGGGACTAGCGGCCACCTTTAATCCCTACGAGCAGTACTTC; CDR3: CSAKGGLAATFNPYEQYF
J: TRBJ2-7; D: TRBD2; V: TRBV7-2; size: once; DNA: TGTGCCAGCAGCTTGTTGGGCGGGAGGGCCTCTCGCGAGCAGTACTTC; CDR3: CASSLLGGRASREQYF
J: TRBJ2-3; D: TRBD2; V: TRBV20-1; size: .; DNA: TGCAGTGCTACCGGGACTAGCGGGGCGGCAGATACGCAGTATTTT; CDR3: CSATGTSGAADTQYF
J: TRBJ2-2; D: .; V: TRBV4-2; size: few; DNA: TGTGCCAGCAGCCAAGTGCCCCGCAACACCGGGGAGCTGTTTTTT; CDR3: CASSQVPRNTGELFF
J: TRBJ2-3; D: .; V: TRBV24-1; size: .; DNA: TGTGCCACCAGTGACCGTAGCGGAGGTACGCAGTATTTT; CDR3: CATSDRSGGTQYF
J: TRBJ1-5; D: .; V: TRBV21-1; size: few; DNA: TGTGCCAGCAGCAAAGTCAGGTGGCGCAGGGGGCACAATCAGCCCCAGCATTTT; CDR3: CASSKVRWRRGHNQPQHF
J: TRBJ1-2; D: TRBD1; V: TRBV25-1; size: .; DNA: TGTGCCAGCAGTGAACCCCAGGGGGCGGGTGGCTACACCTTC; CDR3: CASSEPQGAGGYTF
J: TRBJ1-1; D: TRBD1; V: TRBV5-1; size: many; DNA: TGTGCCAGCAGCCGACAGGGTTTGAACACTGAAGCTTTCTTT; CDR3: CASSRQGLNTEAFF
J: TRBJ1-2; D: .; V: TRBV27; size: many; DNA: TGTGCCAGCAGTTTTTCGGCAGACTATGGCTACACCTTC; CDR3: CASSFSADYGYTF
J: TRBJ2-3; D: TRBD2; V: TRBV29-1; size: .; DNA: TGCAGCGTTGAAGAGTTGGGGGGGGGCACAGATACGCAGTATTTT; CDR3: CSVEELGGGTDTQYF
J: TRBJ2-7; D: .; V: TRBV5-1; size: few; DNA: TGCGCCAGCAGCCGGTCCCGGGATAGCTACGAGCAGTACTTC; CDR3: CASSRSRDSYEQYF
J: TRBJ2-3; D: .; V: TRBV20-1; size: few; DNA: TGCAGTGCTAGGGCCACCTGGGGCACAGATACGCAGTATTTT; CDR3: CSARATWGTDTQYF
J: TRBJ1-4; D: TRBD1; V: TRBV20-1; size: few; DNA: TGCAGTGCTAGAGATAGCCGACAGGGGGCGGATGAAAAACTGTTTTTT; CDR3: CSARDSRQGADEKLFF
J: TRBJ1-4; D: .; V: TRBV5-1; size: .; DNA: TGCGCCAGCAGCTTCGGGAATGGGGAAAAACTGTTTTTT; CDR3: CASSFGNGEKLFF
J: TRBJ1-5; D: TRBD1; V: TRBV5-5; size: .; DNA: TGTGCCAGCAGCTACGGACAGGGCTTCAATAGCAATCAGCCCCAGCATTTT; CDR3: CASSYGQGFNSNQPQHF
J: TRBJ2-7; D: .; V: TRBV15; size: .; DNA: TGTGCCACCAGCAGAGTTCCCCAGGGGTACGAGCAGTACTTC; CDR3: CATSRVPQGYEQYF
J: TRBJ2-3; D: TRBD2; V: TRBV20-1; size: .; DNA: TGCAGTGCTCCCACCCGGACTAGCGGCCAGGATACGCAGTATTTT; CDR3: CSAPTRTSGQDTQYF
J: TRBJ1-1; D: .; V: TRBV4-1; size: few; DNA: TGCGCCAGCAGCCAAGGGGGCCGTTGGACCATGAACACTGAAGCTTTCTTT; CDR3: CASSQGGRWTMNTEAFF
J: TRBJ1-1; D: .; V: TRBV3-1; size: .; DNA: TGTGCCAGCAGCCAGGGGGCCCTAAGGACTGAAGCTTTCTTT; CDR3: CASSQGALRTEAFF
J: TRBJ2-7; D: TRBD2; V: TRBV2; size: few; DNA: TGTGCCAGCACGGGACTAGCGGCCTACGAGCAGTACTTC; CDR3: CASTGLAAYEQYF
J: TRBJ1-2; D: TRBD1; V: TRBV7-2; size: .; DNA: TGTGCCAGCAGCTCAGGGGGACGGATGAATGGCTACACCTTC; CDR3: CASSSGGRMNGYTF
J: TRBJ2-7; D: .; V: TRBV7-9; size: .; DNA: TGTGCCAGCAGCTCAAGGACGGGGACCTACAATGAGCAGTACTTC; CDR3: CASSSRTGTYNEQYF
J: TRBJ1-2; D: .; V: TRBV11-2; size: .; DNA: TGTGCCAGCAGCCCCGTTCCGGATACGGCGGGGGGCTACACCTTC; CDR3: CASSPVPDTAGGYTF
J: TRBJ2-2; D: TRBD2; V: TRBV15; size: .; DNA: TGTGCCACCAGCAGGGCCCGGGACTACGCCGGGGAGCTGTTTTTT; CDR3: CATSRARDYAGELFF
J: TRBJ2-7; D: .; V: TRBV10-3; size: .; DNA: TGTGCCATCAGTGAGTCGGTTGGGGTTAGCGGCCCCAAGAGACTAAACGAGCAGTACTTC; CDR3: CAISESVGVSGPKRLNEQYF
J: TRBJ1-1; D: .; V: TRBV19; size: .; DNA: TGTGCCAGTAGCCACAGGGCTCTAGGCACTGAAGCTTTCTTT; CDR3: CASSHRALGTEAFF
J: TRBJ2-4; D: .; V: TRBV20-1; size: few; DNA: TGCAGTGCTAGAGATCTCCAGAGAAACATTCAGTACTTC; CDR3: CSARDLQRNIQYF
J: TRBJ2-7; D: .; V: TRBV29-1; size: .; DNA: TGCAGCGTTGTCACCCTCTCCTACGAGCAGTACTTC; CDR3: CSVVTLSYEQYF
J: TRBJ1-4; D: TRBD1; V: TRBV20-1; size: .; DNA: TGCAGTGCTAGAGCTGGGACAGTTAATGAAAAACTGTTTTTT; CDR3: CSARAGTVNEKLFF
J: TRBJ2-1; D: .; V: TRBV12-3/TRBV12-4; size: .; DNA: TGTGCCAGCAGTTTTGTTGGTTTTGGGAGCCTTCAGGAGACCCAGTTCTTC; CDR3: CASSFVGFGSLQETQFF
J: TRBJ2-2; D: TRBD1; V: TRBV5-1; size: few; DNA: TGCGCCAGCAGCGTCGGGACAGAGAACACCGGGGAGCTGTTTTTT; CDR3: CASSVGTENTGELFF
J: TRBJ2-1; D: TRBD2; V: TRBV10-3; size: many; DNA: TGTGCCATCAGTGCCCAACCTAGCGGGAGTCGCCATGAGCAGTTCTTC; CDR3: CAISAQPSGSRHEQFF
J: TRBJ2-7; D: .; V: TRBV10-2; size: .; DNA: TGCGCCAGCACCGAGCTTGCCTACGAGCAGTACTTC; CDR3: CASTELAYEQYF
J: TRBJ2-1; D: TRBD2; V: TRBV20-1; size: .; DNA: TGCAGTGCTGGACTAGATTCCCCCTACAATGAGCAGTTCTTC; CDR3: CSAGLDSPYNEQFF
J: TRBJ2-7; D: TRBD2; V: TRBV11-2; size: .; DNA: TGTGCCAGCAGCTTCGGGGGGTTTAGCTCCTACAATGAGCAGTACTTC; CDR3: CASSFGGFSSYNEQYF
J: TRBJ2-5; D: TRBD1; V: TRBV6-5; size: few; DNA: TGTGCCAGCAGTATGAGCCCAGGGGGCAGGGAGACCCAGTACTTC; CDR3: CASSMSPGGRETQYF
J: TRBJ2-3; D: .; V: TRBV6-1; size: .; DNA: TGTGCCAGCAGGACCAGGGACAAGACCTCCACAGATACGCAGTATTTT; CDR3: CASRTRDKTSTDTQYF
J: TRBJ2-7; D: TRBD2; V: TRBV20-1; size: few; DNA: TGCAGTGCTCAAGCGGCGGGAGGGCCCTCCTACGAGCAGTACTTC; CDR3: CSAQAAGGPSYEQYF
J: TRBJ1-6; D: .; V: TRBV20-1; size: .; DNA: TGCAGTGCTAGACAGGGTGGGGGAAATTCACCCCTCCACTTT; CDR3: CSARQGGGNSPLHF
J: TRBJ2-5; D: .; V: TRBV20-1; size: .; DNA: TGCAGTGCTAGAGATCCGCGACTAGTGGAGACCCAGTACTTC; CDR3: CSARDPRLVETQYF
J: TRBJ2-1; D: .; V: TRBV21-1; size: few; DNA: TGTGCCAGCAGCAAAGGGGCGGGAGCCGCCTACAATGAGCAGTTCTTC; CDR3: CASSKGAGAAYNEQFF
J: TRBJ1-2; D: .; V: TRBV20-1; size: .; DNA: TGCAGTGCCACTAGACAGACCTATGGCTACACCTTC; CDR3: CSATRQTYGYTF
J: TRBJ2-7; D: .; V: TRBV20-1; size: .; DNA: TGCAGTGCGACGGACAACAATGAGCAGTACTTC; CDR3: CSATDNNEQYF
J: TRBJ2-3; D: .; V: TRBV5-1; size: few; DNA: TGCGCCAGCAGCCCGGAGCGTCCCACAGATACGCAGTATTTT; CDR3: CASSPERPTDTQYF
J: TRBJ2-2; D: .; V: TRBV7-2; size: .; DNA: TGTGCCAGCAGCTTAGTCAGGGATGGCGGGGAGCTGTTTTTT; CDR3: CASSLVRDGGELFF
J: TRBJ2-7; D: TRBD1; V: TRBV27; size: few; DNA: TGTGCCAGCAGCATAACAGGGGGAAACTACGAGCAGTACTTC; CDR3: CASSITGGNYEQYF
J: TRBJ2-3; D: .; V: TRBV4-2; size: few; DNA: TGTGCCAGCAGCCAAGGCAGCGGGTCTAGCACAGATACGCAGTATTTT; CDR3: CASSQGSGSSTDTQYF
J: TRBJ2-3; D: .; V: TRBV20-1; size: few; DNA: TGCAGTGCTCCCATGGGCGGCCTAGATACGCAGTATTTT; CDR3: CSAPMGGLDTQYF
J: TRBJ2-3; D: .; V: TRBV9; size: .; DNA: TGTGCCAGCAGCGTAGGGGGGGAGGATACGCAGTATTTT; CDR3: CASSVGGEDTQYF
J: TRBJ2-7; D: .; V: TRBV21-1; size: few; DNA: TGTGCCAGCAGCAACCCGACTAGCGGCTACGAGCAGTACTTC; CDR3: CASSNPTSGYEQYF
J: TRBJ2-1; D: .; V: TRBV20-1; size: .; DNA: TGCAGTGCTAGAGGGGCAGCGTGGAATGAGCAGTTCTTC; CDR3: CSARGAAWNEQFF
J: TRBJ1-2; D: .; V: TRBV29-1; size: many; DNA: TGCAGCGTTGTAGCGGGGGCAACCTATGGCTACACCTTC; CDR3: CSVVAGATYGYTF
J: TRBJ1-1; D: .; V: TRBV5-1; size: many; DNA: TGTGCCAGCAGTTTTCAAGGGACTGAAGCTTTCTTT; CDR3: CASSFQGTEAFF
J: TRBJ2-7; D: TRBD2; V: TRBV20-1; size: .; DNA: TGCAGTGCTCGTAGCGGGGGGGCCTACGAGCAGTACTTC; CDR3: CSARSGGAYEQYF
J: TRBJ2-1; D: .; V: TRBV5-1; size: few; DNA: TGCGCCAGCAGCCCCGGTTTTGGTGGATCCGACTACAATGAGCAGTTCTTC; CDR3: CASSPGFGGSDYNEQFF